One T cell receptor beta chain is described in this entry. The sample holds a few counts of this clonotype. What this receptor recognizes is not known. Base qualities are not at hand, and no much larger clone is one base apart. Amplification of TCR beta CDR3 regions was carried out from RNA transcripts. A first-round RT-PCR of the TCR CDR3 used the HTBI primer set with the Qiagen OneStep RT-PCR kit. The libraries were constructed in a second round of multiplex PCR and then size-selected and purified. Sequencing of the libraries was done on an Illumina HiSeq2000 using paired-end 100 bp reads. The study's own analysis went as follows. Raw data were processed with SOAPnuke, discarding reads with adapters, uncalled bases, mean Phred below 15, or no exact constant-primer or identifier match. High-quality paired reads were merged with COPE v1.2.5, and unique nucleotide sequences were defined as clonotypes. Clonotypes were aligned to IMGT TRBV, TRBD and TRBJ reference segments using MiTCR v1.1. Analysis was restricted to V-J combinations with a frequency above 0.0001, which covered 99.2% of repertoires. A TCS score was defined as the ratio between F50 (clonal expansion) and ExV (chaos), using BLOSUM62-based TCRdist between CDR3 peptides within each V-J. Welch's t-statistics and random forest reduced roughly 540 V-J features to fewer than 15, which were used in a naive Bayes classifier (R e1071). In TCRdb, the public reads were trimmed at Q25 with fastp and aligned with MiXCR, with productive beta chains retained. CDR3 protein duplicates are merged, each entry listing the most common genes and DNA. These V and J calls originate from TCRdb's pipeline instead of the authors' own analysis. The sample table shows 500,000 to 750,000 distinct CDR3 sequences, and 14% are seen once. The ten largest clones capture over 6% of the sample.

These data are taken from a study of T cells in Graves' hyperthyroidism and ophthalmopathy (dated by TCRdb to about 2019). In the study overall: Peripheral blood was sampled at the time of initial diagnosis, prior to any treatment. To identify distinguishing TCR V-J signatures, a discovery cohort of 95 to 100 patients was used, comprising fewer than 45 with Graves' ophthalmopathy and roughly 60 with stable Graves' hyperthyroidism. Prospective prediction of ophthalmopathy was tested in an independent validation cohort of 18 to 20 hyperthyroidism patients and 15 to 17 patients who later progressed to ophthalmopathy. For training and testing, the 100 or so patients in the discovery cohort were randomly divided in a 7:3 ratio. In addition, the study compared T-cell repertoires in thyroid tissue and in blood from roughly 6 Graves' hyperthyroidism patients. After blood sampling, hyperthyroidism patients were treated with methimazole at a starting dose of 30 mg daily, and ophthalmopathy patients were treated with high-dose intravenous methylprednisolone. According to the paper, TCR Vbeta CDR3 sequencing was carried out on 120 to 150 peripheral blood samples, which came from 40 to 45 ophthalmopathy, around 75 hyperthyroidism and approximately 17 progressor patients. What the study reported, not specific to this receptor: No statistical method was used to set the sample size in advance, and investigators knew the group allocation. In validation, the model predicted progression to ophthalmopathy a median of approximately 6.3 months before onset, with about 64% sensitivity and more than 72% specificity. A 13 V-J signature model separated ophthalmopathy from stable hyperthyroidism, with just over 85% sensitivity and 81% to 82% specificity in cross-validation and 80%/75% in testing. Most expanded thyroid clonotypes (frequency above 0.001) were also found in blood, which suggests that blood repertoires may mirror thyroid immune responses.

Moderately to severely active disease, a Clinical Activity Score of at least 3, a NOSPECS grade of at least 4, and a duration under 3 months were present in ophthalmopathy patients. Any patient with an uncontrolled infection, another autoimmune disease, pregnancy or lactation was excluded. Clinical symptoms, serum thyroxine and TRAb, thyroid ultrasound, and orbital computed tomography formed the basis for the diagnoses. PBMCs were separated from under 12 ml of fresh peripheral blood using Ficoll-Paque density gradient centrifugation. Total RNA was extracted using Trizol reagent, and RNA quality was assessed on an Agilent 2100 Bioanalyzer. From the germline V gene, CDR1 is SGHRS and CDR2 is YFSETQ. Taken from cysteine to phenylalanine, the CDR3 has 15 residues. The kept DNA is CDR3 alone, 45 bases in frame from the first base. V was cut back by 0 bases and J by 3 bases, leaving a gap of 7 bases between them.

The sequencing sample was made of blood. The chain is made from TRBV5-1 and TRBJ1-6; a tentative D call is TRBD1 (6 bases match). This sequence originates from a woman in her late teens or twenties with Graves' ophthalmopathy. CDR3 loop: CASSLATGYNSPLHF. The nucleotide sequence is TGCGCCAGCAGCTTGGCGACAGGCTATAATTCACCCCTCCACTTT.